The 27 T cell receptor beta chains listed next were all sequenced from one sample in a study of cytotoxic CD8 clonotypes in ibrutinib-treated CLL. TCRdb's table, derived via immunoSEQ multiplex PCR, lists solely in-frame clones and lacks some. The table includes 43,000 or so clones, 65% detected once. The source material was PBMCs, sampled after 24 months of ibrutinib treatment. The receptors were gathered from a human donor with chronic lymphocytic leukemia.

This clone was seen a few times. The chain carries TRBV5-1 and TRBJ2-7; D may be TRBD1 (6 bases). This CDR3 is built from 12 residues. CDR1 SGHRS and CDR2 YFSETQ come from the germline V gene. V was shortened by 4 bases and J by 6 bases, with 11 bases between the two germline ends. CDR3 nucleotides: TGCGCCAGCAGCGAACAGGGCTCCGAGCAGTACTTC. Residues: CASSEQGSEQYF. Together with reference TRBV5-1 and TRBJ2-7, the CDR3 gives the full variable domain: KAGVTQTPRYLIKTRGQQVTLSCSPISGHRSVSWYQQTPGQGLQFLFEYFSETQRNKGNFPGRFSGRQFSNSRSEMNVSTLELGDSALYLCASSEQGSEQYFGPGTRLTVT.

This chain uses TRBV29-1 with TRBJ2-1; tentatively, D is TRBD2 (6 bases). The CDR3 sequence is 14 residues long. CDR1 SQVTM and CDR2 ANQGSEA come from the germline V gene. V shed 5 bases and J shed 6 bases, with 17 bases lying between them. The CDR3 region is CSVRRDFSVNEQFF. The CDR3 DNA follows: TGCAGCGTTCGGCGGGACTTCAGCGTCAATGAGCAGTTCTTC.

The rearrangement links TRBV5-1 to TRBJ2-1, with D possibly matching TRBD1 (5 bases). Germline CDR1 and CDR2: SGHRS and YFSETQ. Between the trimmed V and J ends, which lost 0 bases and 0 bases, there was a span of 10 bases. This CDR3 is built from 16 residues. CDR3 in DNA: TGCGCCAGCAGCTTGGCATGGGGCAGCTCCTACAATGAGCAGTTCTTC. Residues: CASSLAWGSSYNEQFF.

This clone was detected only a few times. The chain couples TRBV13 to TRBJ2-5; TRBD1 might be the D (6 bases). Trimming removed 5 bases at V and 7 bases at J, with 8 bases between. The CDR3 is 11 residues long. Germline V lookup: CDR1 PRHDT, CDR2 FYEKMQ (reference sequence). The CDR3 DNA sequence: TGTGCCAGCAGCCTACAGGGGACCCAGTACTTC. This sequence encodes CASSLQGTQYF.

The rearrangement links TRBV6-5 to TRBJ1-5; maybe TRBD1 (6 bases). The CDR3 is 13 residues long. V dropped 6 bases and J dropped 2 bases, with 8 bases sitting between them. Germline CDR1 MNHEY, CDR2 SVGAGI. CDR3 protein: CASRRQGNQPQHF. CDR3 coding DNA: TGTGCCAGCAGGAGACAGGGCAATCAGCCCCAGCATTTT.

J is TRBJ2-1 and V is TRBV5-1; 7 bases are shared with TRBD1. V was pared by 2 bases and J by 8 bases, with 13 bases of the junction left unmatched. Germline loops: CDR1 SGHRS, CDR2 YFSETQ. The CDR3 runs to 16 residues. The DNA of the CDR3 is TGCGCCAGCAGCTTCACGCACAGTAGGGGGCACGATGAGCAGTTCTTC. It yields the protein CASSFTHSRGHDEQFF.

The chain carries TRBV7-2 and TRBJ2-1; D not certain. CDR3 length: 12 residues. Germline CDR1 reads SGHTA; CDR2 reads FQGNSA. V lost 8 bases and J 2 bases, leaving 7 bases between the germline ends. In nucleotides, the CDR3 is TGTGCCAGCCAGGCGACCTACAATGAGCAGTTCTTC. Its translation: CASQATYNEQFF.

Only a few counts were recorded for this clone. The genes are TRBV14 and TRBJ1-4; no clear D gene. Trimming cost V 4 bases and J 8 bases, with 23 bases left between them. In germline, CDR1 is SGHDN, CDR2 FVKESK. The CDR3 is made up of 17 amino acids. The CDR3 protein is CASSPWGGPTGGEKLFF. CDR3 sequence (DNA): TGTGCCAGCAGCCCCTGGGGAGGCCCGACGGGTGGCGAAAAACTGTTTTTT.

In this sample, this clone turned up a few times. This chain joins TRBV1 and TRBJ2-7; TRBD1 is the table's D call, not checked against the DNA. TRBV1 is a pseudogene locus. The CDR3 contains 15 residues. CDR3 bases: TGCACCAGCGGGCTATTACGCGAGCCGACCTACGAGCAGTACTTC. This gives the protein CTSGLLREPTYEQYF.

V gene TRBV18 combines with J gene TRBJ2-5; 7 bases fit TRBD1. Trimming cost V 3 bases and J 1 base; bases outside gene matches: 2. Germline lookup yields CDR1 KGHSH and CDR2 LQKENI. The CDR3 runs to 14 residues. CDR3 sequence: CASSPTGVQETQYF. In nucleotides, the CDR3 is TGTGCCAGCTCACCCACAGGGGTCCAAGAGACCCAGTACTTC.

The rearrangement uses TRBV2 and TRBJ1-5; 7 positions match TRBD1. CDR3 size: 15 residues. The V and J ends lost 1 base and 7 bases, in that order; junction bases with no gene match: 7. Germline V gene sequence: CDR1 SNHLY, CDR2 FYNNEI. The DNA of the CDR3 is TGTGCCAGCAGTGAAGTTGGAGGGGGCGTGCAGCCCCAGCATTTT. Its translation: CASSEVGGGVQPQHF.

The chain uses TRBV18 and TRBJ2-3, with 9 positions matching TRBD2. Germline V gene data show CDR1 as KGHSH and CDR2 as LQKENI. After removal of 0 bases from V and 3 bases from J, the junction contained 4 bases not matched to a gene. This CDR3 contains 16 residues. CDR3 in amino acids: CASSPPTRGGTDTQYF. The DNA of the CDR3 is TGTGCCAGCTCACCACCGACGCGGGGGGGGACAGATACGCAGTATTTT.

V usage is TRBV19 and J usage is TRBJ1-2; the match to TRBD1 covers 10 bases. CDR1 and CDR2 from the germline V gene are LNHDA and SQIVND (reference sequence). The CDR3 totals 15 residues. The junction had 11 bases not matched to a gene; V was cut back by 3 bases and J by 10 bases. The CDR3 loop is CASSIGGRQGAHYTF. In DNA, the CDR3 is TGTGCCAGTAGTATCGGGGGGCGACAGGGGGCCCACTACACCTTC.

This clone was picked up a small number of times. The chain has TRBV5-4 and TRBJ2-5; D is ambiguous. From germline, CDR1 is SGHNT and CDR2 YYREEE (reference sequence). V dropped 4 bases and J dropped 5 bases, with 9 bases sitting between them. The CDR3 runs to 12 residues. The CDR3 DNA follows: TGTGCCAGCAGCCGCCCCTCGGAGACCCAGTACTTC. It specifies CASSRPSETQYF.

The chain is built from TRBV7-9 and TRBJ1-3; no clear D gene. This CDR3 spans 15 amino acids. Trimming stripped 2 bases from V and 0 bases from J, with 8 bases between. Germline V gene data show CDR1 as SEHNR and CDR2 as FQNEAQ (reference sequence). CDR3 amino acids: CASSLPGRSGNTIYF. The CDR3 nucleotides are TGTGCCAGCAGCTTACCAGGCCGCTCTGGAAACACCATATATTTT.

This clone was detected a few times. This chain links TRBV7-9 with TRBJ1-2, with D possibly matching TRBD1 (5 bases). The CDR3 consists of 12 residues. Germline V gene sequence: CDR1 SEHNR, CDR2 FQNEAQ (reference sequence). V lost 5 bases, J lost 4 bases, and 8 bases lay in between. The CDR3 reads CASSAGVYGYTF. The CDR3 DNA is TGTGCCAGCAGCGCGGGGGTCTATGGCTACACCTTC. The whole variable domain, remainder taken from reference TRBV7-9 and TRBJ1-2, is DTGVSQNPRHKITKRGQNVTFRCDPISEHNRLYWYRQTLGQGPEFLTYFQNEAQLEKSRLLSDRFSAERPKGSFSTLEIQRTEQGDSAMYLCASSAGVYGYTFGSGTRLTVV.

This chain joins TRBV2 and TRBJ2-2; no clear D gene. CDR1 and CDR2 (germline): SNHLY, FYNNEI. V was cut by 4 bases and J by 4 bases, with 7 bases left in between. The length of the CDR3 is 13 residues. The CDR3, as DNA: TGTGCCAGCAGTGTTGATATCACCGGGGAGCTGTTTTTT. Amino acid sequence: CASSVDITGELFF.

The CDR3 is CAIKASLAEGPDTQYF. The CDR3, as DNA: TGTGCCATCAAGGCCTCACTAGCGGAGGGGCCAGATACGCAGTATTTT. J is TRBJ2-3 and V is TRBV10-3, with 8 bases aligning to TRBD2. The germline V gene has CDR1 ENHRY and CDR2 SYGVKD. V lost 7 bases to trimming and J lost 4 bases; unmatched junction nucleotides: 13. CDR3 length equals 16 residues.

The chain uses TRBV27 and TRBJ1-2; 8 positions agree with TRBD1. The trim removed 11 bases at V and 4 bases at J, leaving 15 bases unmatched. In germline, CDR1 is MNHEY, CDR2 SMNVEV (reference sequence). CDR3 length: 15 amino acids. This CDR3 reads CAAGFSGGGGYGYTF. In DNA, the CDR3 is TGTGCCGCGGGGTTTTCAGGGGGCGGAGGCTATGGCTACACCTTC.

CDR3 in amino acids: CASSYSRPSEGYF. Here the CDR3 DNA reads TGTGCCAGCAGTTACTCGAGGCCCTCCGAGGGGTACTTC. J is TRBJ2-7 and V is TRBV6-6; a weak D match, TRBD2 (5 bases). This CDR3 is 13 amino acids long. In germline, CDR1 is MNHNY, CDR2 SVGAGI (reference sequence). V was clipped by 0 bases and J by 12 bases, with 15 bases between them.

The rearrangement links TRBV30 to TRBJ1-6; TRBD1 matches at 8 bases. The CDR3 is made up of 17 amino acids. Germline CDR1 reads GTSNPN; CDR2 reads SVGIG (reference sequence). V gave up 2 bases and J gave up 7 bases; unmatched junction bases: 13. The CDR3 reads CAWSPDRQGRYNSPLHF. CDR3 DNA sequence: TGTGCCTGGAGTCCGGATCGACAGGGGCGATACAATTCACCCCTCCACTTT.

The V call is TRBV25-1, the J call TRBJ2-5; weak D call: TRBD2 (6 bases). The CDR3 extends over 14 amino acids. Germline V gene data show CDR1 as MGHDK and CDR2 as SYGVNS. V shed 2 bases and J shed 5 bases, with 12 bases lying between them. In DNA form, the CDR3 reads TGTGCCAGCAGTGAAGGAGGGTGGGGCGAGACCCAGTACTTC. This encodes CASSEGGWGETQYF.

V and J are TRBV7-3 and TRBJ2-2; 10 positions match TRBD2. Looked up from germline, CDR1 is SGHTA and CDR2 is FQGTGA. The junction had 9 bases not matched to a gene; V was cut back by 1 base and J by 1 base. CDR3 length: 19 residues. The CDR3 DNA is TGTGCCAGCAGCTTAATCCCCCTAGCGGGAGCCCAGAACACCGGGGAGCTGTTTTTT. This translates into CASSLIPLAGAQNTGELFF. Filled out from reference TRBV7-3 and TRBJ2-2, the complete variable domain reads GAGVSQTPSNKVTEKGKYVELRCDPISGHTALYWYRQSLGQGPEFLIYFQGTGAADDSGLPNDRFFAVRPEGSVSTLKIQRTERGDSAVYLCASSLIPLAGAQNTGELFFGEGSRLTVL.

The chain is built from TRBV20-1 and TRBJ2-3; D is undetermined. The CDR3 contains 11 residues. Germline assignment: CDR1 DFQATT and CDR2 SNEGSKA (reference sequence). V was cut by 1 base and J by 5 bases, with 4 bases left in between. CDR3 nucleotide sequence: TGCAGTGCTAGAGGGGTAGATACGCAGTATTTT. This sequence encodes CSARGVDTQYF.

This chain joins TRBV27 and TRBJ2-5; TRBD1 matches 12 bases. The V and J ends lost 6 bases and 5 bases, in that order; junction bases with no gene match: 10. In germline, CDR1 is MNHEY, CDR2 SMNVEV (reference sequence). The CDR3 covers 16 residues. CDR3: CASRPTGTGGWETQYF. Written as DNA, the CDR3 is TGTGCCAGCAGACCTACTGGGACAGGGGGCTGGGAGACCCAGTACTTC.

This clone was seen a handful of times. The rearrangement uses TRBV30 and TRBJ1-2; 8 bases align to TRBD1. CDR3 size: 13 residues. CDR1 is GTSNPN, CDR2 SVGIG, per germline (reference sequence). Trimming removed 7 bases from V and 1 base from J; junction bases left unmatched: 5. CDR3 nucleotides: TGTGCCTTGAAGACAGGGGATAACTATGGCTACACCTTC. Its protein is CALKTGDNYGYTF.

There are a few counts of this clone. The chain joins TRBV19 to TRBJ1-1; weak D call: TRBD1 (6 bases). V was trimmed by 7 bases and J by 6 bases, leaving 24 bases between them. CDR1 is LNHDA, CDR2 SQIVND, per germline (reference sequence). The CDR3 contains 16 residues. CDR3 protein: CASTPWGFGGLPEAFF. The CDR3 DNA follows: TGTGCCAGTACCCCATGGGGCTTCGGGGGCCTCCCTGAAGCTTTCTTT.